Described below is a single T cell receptor (beta chain) sequence and its context. Trimming removed 5 bases from V and 5 bases from J; junction bases left unmatched: 7. CDR1 SGHAT and CDR2 FQNNGV come from the germline V gene. This CDR3 region has 15 residues. The entry originates in a study of blood T cell repertoires in COVID-19. Sequencing was performed with immunoSEQ multiplex PCR; in TCRdb, only in-frame clones are kept and a portion is missing. The sample shows roughly 200,000 clones, 83% of them seen only once. This chain connects TRBV11-2 to TRBJ1-1; 11 nucleotides agree with TRBD1. Specimen: peripheral blood. The sequence was collected from a human donor in a cohort sampled during active COVID-19. CDR3 nucleotide sequence: TGTGCCAGCAGCCTCCGGACAGGGGGCCTTACTGAAGCTTTCTTT. Translated, it gives CASSLRTGGLTEAFF.